These T cell receptor beta chains were read from a single sample in a study of resident and recirculating memory T cells in vitiligo. Libraries were prepared by immunoSEQ multiplex PCR; TCRdb keeps only in-frame clonotypes and omits some of them. The sample includes 72,000 or so clones, about 91% of them seen just once. The sample was blood. The receptor source for this set is a male donor with vitiligo. Both conserved end residues are trimmed from each CDR3. Each record gives: V gene, J gene, CDR3 protein.

TRBV2	TRBJ2-1	ASSEVGAPYNEQF
TRBV5-1	TRBJ2-3	ASSLQGFLGADTQY
TRBV27	TRBJ2-3	ASSLEDRAGSDTQY
TRBV6-6	TRBJ2-7	ASSAPGQGPYEQY
TRBV6-5	TRBJ1-2	ASSPGGGGYT
TRBV7-7	TRBJ2-7	ASAPGASGLYEQY
TRBV12-5	TRBJ1-5	ASGLWWAGENQPQH
TRBV6-1	TRBJ1-4	ATSLGGSHEKLF
TRBV9	TRBJ2-7	ASSSSGNYEQY
TRBV9	TRBJ1-2	ASSVAGQGSGYT
TRBV7-9	TRBJ1-1	ASSPTDRVNTEAF
TRBV5-6	TRBJ2-7	ASSWTGQGDEYEQY
TRBV11-2	TRBJ2-7	ASSLATSGRSYEQY
TRBV4-2	TRBJ2-1	ASSRGGGSYNEQF
TRBV30	TRBJ2-2	AWTRNLAGELF
TRBV10-3	TRBJ2-7	AISGPGTGSYEQY
TRBV6-6	TRBJ2-7	ASSSPLAGSYEQY
TRBV10-3	TRBJ2-6	ASSQGFGANVLT
TRBV6-5	TRBJ2-3	ASFSHLTDTQY
TRBV27	TRBJ2-1	ASSLSEAGVYNEQF
TRBV11-2	TRBJ2-7	ASSLGGGGAYEQY
TRBV2	TRBJ2-1	ASSIGGSSPTYNEQF
TRBV6-5	TRBJ2-3	ASSRTSGVTDTQY
TRBV2	TRBJ1-5	ATSDNRVYQPQH
TRBV6-1	TRBJ2-4	ASSEPIRLAVAKNIQY
TRBV10-3	TRBJ2-3	AIRPGQGSSTDTQY
TRBV11-3	TRBJ2-3	ASSLRDTDTQY
TRBV5-1	TRBJ2-5	ASSLVQTAQETQY
TRBV5-1	TRBJ2-3	ASSFSSGTVTDTQY
TRBV7-9	TRBJ2-7	ASSLMTGTGFYEQY
TRBV11-2	TRBJ1-2	ASSLVGGIDYGYT
TRBV4-1	TRBJ2-2	ASSQGNIGLAGTGELF
TRBV9	TRBJ2-7	ASSVVGASSEQY
TRBV7-8	TRBJ2-1	ASSLVGTSGFYNEQF
TRBV6-5	TRBJ2-1	ASSPGLGSYNEQF
TRBV19	TRBJ1-1	ASSIGLLNTEAF
TRBV7-2	TRBJ2-5	ASSLRSRGWETQY
TRBV5-1	TRBJ2-1	ASSPEVAGVNEQF
TRBV28	TRBJ1-3	ASGSPGYLSGNTIY
TRBV14	TRBJ2-1	ASSQDDGNEQF
TRBV7-3	TRBJ2-1	ASSLYSAGGPIEQF
TRBV2	TRBJ2-1	ASVTGRSNEQF
TRBV27	TRBJ1-1	ASSALKLTGTEAF
TRBV7-2	TRBJ2-7	ASSTSSGVYEQY
TRBV7-2	TRBJ2-5	ASSFRGSQETQY
TRBV5-1	TRBJ1-1	ASSFGTTGDTEAF
TRBV6-5	TRBJ2-1	ASIYSNEQF
TRBV5-5	TRBJ1-1	ASSSGQGVLEAF
TRBV28	TRBJ2-7	ASGNRASGSSYEQY
TRBV28	TRBJ2-7	ASSFPHSTYEQY
TRBV5-4	TRBJ2-1	ASSLKTSVTYNEQF
TRBV28	TRBJ2-7	ASSLLQPTSGRYGWVRY
TRBV5-1	TRBJ2-4	ASSSPDRASLAKNIQY
TRBV7-8	TRBJ1-5	ASSLRVRGAPGPQH
TRBV5-1	TRBJ2-5	ASTSGTSPTGIQETQY
TRBV11-2	TRBJ2-1	ASSWGATSGTNEQF